Detailed here is one T cell receptor (beta chain). The V end was cut by 1 base, the J end by 3 bases, with 4 bases between. The germline CDR1 and CDR2 sequences are LGHDT and YNNKEL (reference sequence). The CDR3 length is 12 residues. The sample belongs to a study of CD8 T cells in Susac syndrome. It was with random hexamers that roughly 0.45 to 1 ug RNA was reverse transcribed. TCRdb called the immunoSEQ multiplex PCR reads again in MiXCR, with one record for every CDR3 protein. The repertoire holds under 250,000 distinct CDR3 sequences, with 85% to 95% as singletons. This TCR came from a human donor with Susac syndrome. V usage is TRBV3-1 and J usage is TRBJ2-7; no clear D gene. Sequencing input: CD4+ T cells from PBMCs. This chain's CDR3 is CASSQGFYEQYF. In DNA form, the CDR3 reads TGTGCCAGCAGCCAAGGTTTCTACGAGCAGTACTTC.